The 8 T cell receptor beta chains presented below share a single source sample, sequenced in a study of blood T cell repertoires in COVID-19 (dated by TCRdb to between 2020 and 2021). To prepare the library, the immunoSEQ multiplex PCR assay was applied. In its TCRdb copy, this immuneACCESS table keeps in-frame sequences only and misses some clones. Where compared with another copy, unresolved V genes explain less than half of these, and the others have no known cause. Present in this sample are about 310,000 clones, roughly 87% of which were seen just once. 8.9% of the sample goes to the ten largest clones. The sample was PBMCs or T cells enriched from blood (not recorded which). The receptor source for this set is a woman under 30 who had recovered from COVID-19.

The V gene is TRBV19, the J gene TRBJ2-7; 9 bases align to TRBD1. Losses at the gene ends were 0 bases for V and 4 bases for J; bases not matched to a gene: 7. The CDR3 has 16 residues. The germline V gene has CDR1 LNHDA and CDR2 SQIVND (reference sequence). As DNA, the CDR3 is TGTGCCAGTAGTATAGAGGGACAGGGTGTCCTTTACGAGCAGTACTTC. This codes for CASSIEGQGVLYEQYF.

The J gene is TRBJ1-2, the V gene TRBV7-2; perhaps TRBD1 as D (6 bases). Germline CDR1 and CDR2: SGHTA and FQGNSA. CDR3 length: 16 residues. The V end lost 1 base, the J end lost 2 bases, and 14 bases lay between the germline ends. This CDR3 reads CASSLDRGAYNYGYTF. The DNA of the CDR3 is TGTGCCAGCAGCTTAGATCGGGGGGCATACAACTATGGCTACACCTTC.

The J gene is TRBJ2-3, the V gene TRBV28; 7 positions agree with TRBD2. J was trimmed by 3 bases and V by 6 bases; bases with no gene match: 12. The germline CDR1 and CDR2 sequences are MDHEN and SYDVKM. There are 16 residues in the CDR3. CDR3 amino acids: CASSTTLRGGTDTQYF. The CDR3 DNA reads as TGTGCCAGCAGCACCACTCTGAGGGGAGGGACAGATACGCAGTATTTT.

V and J are TRBV7-3 and TRBJ2-1; 14 bases are shared with TRBD2. Germline CDR1 is SGHTA and CDR2 is FQGTGA. Trimming took 3 bases from V and 7 from J; bases not matched to a gene: 11. This CDR3 region has 18 residues. DNA of the CDR3: TGTGCCAGCAGCTTTAACCCTCCGGGACTAGCGGGAGAGAATGAGCAGTTCTTC. Translation: CASSFNPPGLAGENEQFF.

The V and J genes are TRBV4-3 and TRBJ2-3; D is undetermined. Germline loops: CDR1 LGHNA, CDR2 YSLEER. V lost 4 bases, J lost 0 bases, and 14 bases lay in between. This CDR3 comprises 16 residues. As DNA, the CDR3 is TGCGCCAGCAGCCGCGGCGGTCTTCCTAGCACAGATACGCAGTATTTT. Amino acid sequence: CASSRGGLPSTDTQYF.

The gene calls are TRBV5-1 and TRBJ1-6; possible D gene TRBD1, 6 bases. The germline CDR1 and CDR2 sequences are SGHRS and YFSETQ. The V end lost 4 bases, the J end lost 0 bases, and 14 bases lay between the germline ends. This CDR3 has 17 amino acids. The CDR3 is CASSTGTTSSYNSPLHF. The CDR3 DNA is TGCGCCAGCAGCACCGGGACAACAAGCTCCTATAATTCACCCCTCCACTTT.

The CDR3 region has the DNA TGTGCCAGCAGCCGACAACAGGGGCGGACTGAAGCTTTCTTT. Translated: CASSRQQGRTEAFF. The chain joins TRBV5-6 to TRBJ1-1; 7 nucleotides agree with TRBD1. Looked up from germline, CDR1 is SGHDT and CDR2 is YYEEEE. V trimming: 4 bases; J trimming: 5 bases; junction bases outside the gene matches: 8. The CDR3 sequence is 14 residues long.

The rearrangement uses TRBV9 and TRBJ2-7, with 11 bases aligning to TRBD1. The CDR3 is made up of 16 amino acids. Germline CDR1 SGDLS, CDR2 YYNGEE. Trimming took 3 bases from V and 4 from J; bases not matched to a gene: 9. CDR3 loop: CASSAHPGQGGYEQYF. The CDR3 coding sequence is TGTGCCAGCAGCGCCCACCCGGGACAGGGGGGATACGAGCAGTACTTC.